This entry lists 17 T cell receptor beta chains sequenced from one sample in a study of blood T cell repertoires in COVID-19. Generated by immunoSEQ multiplex PCR, the TCRdb table keeps only in-frame clones and is missing some. The sample lists roughly 250,000 clones; about nine tenths were seen once. The specimen sequenced was PBMCs or T cells enriched from blood (not recorded which). The receptors originated from a woman aged 18 to 35 who had recovered from COVID-19.

This chain links TRBV5-1 with TRBJ1-3, with 9 positions matching TRBD1. Germline assignment: CDR1 SGHRS and CDR2 YFSETQ. The CDR3 spans 14 residues. V shed 5 bases and J 8 bases; nucleotides not matched to a gene: 8. The CDR3 reads CASRRDRGRDTIYF. CDR3 bases: TGCGCCAGCAGAAGAGACAGGGGGAGAGACACCATATATTTT.

The rearrangement links TRBV5-8 to TRBJ2-1, with D maybe TRBD1 (6 bases). Germline CDR1 is SGHTS and CDR2 is YDEGEE. Trimming left V 0 bases short and J 5 bases short, with 9 bases between. The CDR3 contains 14 residues. For the CDR3, the DNA is TGTGCCAGCAGCTTGGGAGGACAGAACAATGAGCAGTTCTTC. Translating it yields CASSLGGQNNEQFF.

This sequence joins TRBV27 and TRBJ2-7; D is ambiguous. The ends were cut back, 5 bases at V and 6 bases at J, with 11 bases in the middle. This CDR3 is built from 12 residues. Germline V gene lookup returns CDR1 MNHEY and CDR2 SMNVEV (reference sequence). CDR3: CASSPGPGEQYF. CDR3 nucleotides: TGTGCCAGCAGTCCCGGTCCAGGCGAGCAGTACTTC.

The rearrangement links TRBV27 to TRBJ1-2; TRBD1 might be the D (5 bases). Trimming left V 6 bases short and J 5 bases short, with 13 bases between. The CDR3 runs 13 residues. The germline CDR1 and CDR2 sequences are MNHEY and SMNVEV (reference sequence). The CDR3 DNA is TGTGCCAGCAGCTACAATCAGGGTTATGGCTACACCTTC. Residues: CASSYNQGYGYTF.

This clone came up a few times. CDR3 sequence reads: CASSFQRTGAQPQHF. The CDR3 DNA sequence: TGTGCCAGCAGCTTCCAGAGGACAGGGGCTCAGCCCCAGCATTTT. The J gene is TRBJ1-5, the V gene TRBV7-8; 9 nucleotides align to TRBD1. With V trimmed by 3 bases and J by 6 bases, 6 bases remained unmatched. Looked up from germline, CDR1 is SGHVS and CDR2 is FQNEAQ. The CDR3 sequence is 15 residues long.

V gene TRBV5-1 combines with J gene TRBJ1-2; a weak D match, TRBD1 (6 bases). The V end lost 0 bases, the J end lost 4 bases, and 13 bases lay between the germline ends. The germline CDR1 and CDR2 sequences are SGHRS and YFSETQ. The CDR3 runs to 15 residues. The CDR3 coding sequence is TGCGCCAGCAGCTTGGCAGGGGCACTGAGCTATGGCTACACCTTC. Its protein is CASSLAGALSYGYTF.

The chain links TRBV25-1 to TRBJ1-2, with 9 positions matching TRBD1. Germline V gives CDR1 MGHDK, CDR2 SYGVNS. Trimming took 5 bases from V and 7 from J; bases not matched to a gene: 5. This CDR3 is built from 13 residues. CDR3 DNA sequence: TGTGCCAGCAGTCCCAGACAGGGGGGTGGCTACACCTTC. As protein: CASSPRQGGGYTF.

The CDR3 sequence: CASSPGLAYEQYF. The CDR3 coding sequence is TGTGCCAGCAGCCCGGGACTAGCGTACGAGCAGTACTTC. V usage is TRBV27 and J usage is TRBJ2-7; 10 bases match TRBD2. Germline V gene lookup returns CDR1 MNHEY and CDR2 SMNVEV (reference sequence). The CDR3 runs 13 residues. V lost 6 bases and J lost 4; bases outside the gene matches: 3.

The gene calls are TRBV10-3 and TRBJ2-7; the D gene is possibly TRBD2 (6 bases). There are 13 residues in the CDR3. The V end was cut by 3 bases, the J end by 4 bases, with 10 bases between. Germline assignment: CDR1 ENHRY and CDR2 SYGVKD. The CDR3 protein is CAISDPGTYEQYF. The CDR3 DNA reads as TGTGCCATCAGTGACCCCGGGACTTACGAGCAGTACTTC.

The chain uses TRBV18 and TRBJ2-7; 9 positions agree with TRBD1. CDR1 KGHSH and CDR2 LQKENI come from the germline V gene. This CDR3 has 15 residues. After removal of 0 bases from V and 6 bases from J, the junction contained 6 bases not matched to a gene. The CDR3 spells CASSPPTGQGSEQYF. DNA of the CDR3: TGTGCCAGCTCACCACCTACGGGACAGGGTAGCGAGCAGTACTTC. The whole variable domain, remainder taken from reference TRBV18 and TRBJ2-7, is NAGVMQNPRHLVRRRGQEARLRCSPMKGHSHVYWYRQLPEEGLKFMVYLQKENIIDESGMPKERFSAEFPKEGPSILRIQQVVRGDSAAYFCASSPPTGQGSEQYFGPGTRLTVT.

The rearrangement links TRBV5-6 to TRBJ1-1; TRBD1 matches 10 bases. V was pared by 5 bases and J by 3 bases, with 10 bases of the junction left unmatched. This CDR3 contains 16 residues. Germline values: CDR1 SGHDT, CDR2 YYEEEE. CDR3 sequence: CASSSKPGTGDTEAFF. The DNA for the CDR3 is TGTGCCAGCAGTTCTAAACCCGGGACAGGGGACACTGAAGCTTTCTTT.

This clone was observed at least ten times. This chain joins TRBV3-1 (or the pseudogene TRBV3-2) and TRBJ2-1; 8 bases map to TRBD1. The J segment lost 7 bases and the V segment lost 1 base, leaving 9 bases of the junction unmatched. CDR1 is LGHDT, CDR2 YNNKEL, per germline (reference sequence). The CDR3 is 16 residues long. The CDR3 is CASSQGVGQGGNEQFF. CDR3 DNA sequence: TGTGCCAGCAGCCAAGGTGTCGGACAGGGCGGGAATGAGCAGTTCTTC.

As regards this clone: This same CDR3 is encoded by further DNA sequences in the sample. The chain carries TRBV5-4 and TRBJ1-1; 8 bases line up with TRBD1. With V trimmed by 2 bases and J by 5 bases, 2 bases remained unmatched. Germline CDR1 reads SGHNT; CDR2 reads YYREEE (reference sequence). The CDR3 extends over 13 amino acids. The CDR3 loop reads CASSLQGGTEAFF. CDR3 DNA: TGTGCCAGCAGCTTACAGGGGGGGACTGAAGCTTTCTTT.

This clone was recorded only once. The rearrangement joins TRBV15 to TRBJ1-3; the match to TRBD1 covers 8 bases. V gave up 3 bases and J gave up 4 bases; unmatched junction bases: 11. Germline CDR1 is LNHNV and CDR2 is YYDKDF (reference sequence). CDR3 length: 17 amino acids. The CDR3 region is CATSSRRAGGAGNTIYF. The CDR3 nucleotides are TGTGCCACCAGCAGCCGTCGTGCAGGGGGCGCGGGAAACACCATATATTTT.

J is TRBJ2-5 and V is TRBV5-1; possibly TRBD1 for D (7 bases). The CDR3 length is 14 residues. CDR1 is SGHRS, CDR2 YFSETQ, per germline. Trimming removed 3 bases from V and 4 bases from J, with 13 bases in between. The CDR3 loop is CASSWGDSLETQYF. DNA of the CDR3: TGCGCCAGCAGCTGGGGGGACAGCTTAGAGACCCAGTACTTC.

The rearrangement links TRBV27 to TRBJ2-5; 7 nucleotides match TRBD1. Trimming removed 6 bases from V and 2 bases from J; junction bases left unmatched: 3. This CDR3 is 13 amino acids long. Germline CDR1 and CDR2: MNHEY and SMNVEV (reference sequence). The CDR3 sequence: CASRTGNQETQYF. CDR3 DNA: TGTGCCAGCAGGACAGGGAATCAAGAGACCCAGTACTTC.

The chain couples TRBV4-2 to TRBJ2-3, with D possibly being TRBD2 (5 bases). The CDR3 has 15 residues. CDR1 is LGHNA and CDR2 is YNFKEQ in the germline V gene. V lost 0 bases to trimming and J lost 2 bases, with 9 bases between them. CDR3 DNA: TGTGCCAGCAGCCAAGAGAGCGGACCCACAGATACGCAGTATTTT. This encodes CASSQESGPTDTQYF.